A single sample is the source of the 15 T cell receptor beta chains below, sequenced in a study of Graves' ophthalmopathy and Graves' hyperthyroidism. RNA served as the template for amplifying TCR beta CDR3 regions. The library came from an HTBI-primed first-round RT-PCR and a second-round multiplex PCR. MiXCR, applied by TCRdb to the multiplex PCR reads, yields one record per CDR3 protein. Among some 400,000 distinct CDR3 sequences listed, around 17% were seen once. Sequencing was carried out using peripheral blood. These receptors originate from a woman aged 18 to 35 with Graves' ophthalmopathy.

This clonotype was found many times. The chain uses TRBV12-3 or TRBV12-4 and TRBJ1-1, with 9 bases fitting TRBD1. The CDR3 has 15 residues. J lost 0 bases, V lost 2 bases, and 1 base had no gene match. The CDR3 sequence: CASSLTGGLNTEAFF. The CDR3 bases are TGTGCCAGCAGTTTAACAGGGGGCCTGAACACTGAAGCTTTCTTT.

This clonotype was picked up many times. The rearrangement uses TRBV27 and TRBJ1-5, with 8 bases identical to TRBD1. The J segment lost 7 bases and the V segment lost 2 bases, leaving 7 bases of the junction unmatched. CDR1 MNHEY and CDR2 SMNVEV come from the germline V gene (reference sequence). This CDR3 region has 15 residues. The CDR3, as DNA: TGTGCCAGCAGTTTAGTAAACACAGGGGGGCAGCCCCAGCATTTT. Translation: CASSLVNTGGQPQHF.

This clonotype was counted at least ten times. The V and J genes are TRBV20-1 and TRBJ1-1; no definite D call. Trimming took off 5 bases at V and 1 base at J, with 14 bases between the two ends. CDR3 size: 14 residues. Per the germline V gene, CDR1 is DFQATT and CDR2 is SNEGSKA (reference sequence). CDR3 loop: CSALRAIGNTEAFF. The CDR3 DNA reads TGCAGTGCTTTAAGGGCAATTGGGAACACTGAAGCTTTCTTT.

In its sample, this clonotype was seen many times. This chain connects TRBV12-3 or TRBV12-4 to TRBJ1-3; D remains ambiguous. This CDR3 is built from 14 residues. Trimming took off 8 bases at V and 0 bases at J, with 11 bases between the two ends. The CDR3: CASDERSSGNTIYF. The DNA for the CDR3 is TGTGCCAGCGACGAACGGTCCTCTGGAAACACCATATATTTT.

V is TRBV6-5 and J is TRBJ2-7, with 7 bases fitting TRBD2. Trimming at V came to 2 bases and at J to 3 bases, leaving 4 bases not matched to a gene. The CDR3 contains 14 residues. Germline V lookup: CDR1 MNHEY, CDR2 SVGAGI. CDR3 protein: CASSYLAEIYEQYF. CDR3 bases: TGTGCCAGCAGTTACCTAGCGGAGATCTACGAGCAGTACTTC.

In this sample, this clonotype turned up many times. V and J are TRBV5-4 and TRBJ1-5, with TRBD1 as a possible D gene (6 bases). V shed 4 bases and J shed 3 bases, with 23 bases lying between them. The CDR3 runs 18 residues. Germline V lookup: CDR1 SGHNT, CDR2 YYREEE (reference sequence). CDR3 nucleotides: TGTGCCAGCAGCATCGCCCCCGGGGGGCACACGACCAATCAGCCCCAGCATTTT. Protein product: CASSIAPGGHTTNQPQHF.

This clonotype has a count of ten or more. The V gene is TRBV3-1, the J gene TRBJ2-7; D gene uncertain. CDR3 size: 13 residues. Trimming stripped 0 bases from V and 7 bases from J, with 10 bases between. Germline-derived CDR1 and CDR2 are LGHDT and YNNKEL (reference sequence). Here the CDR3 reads CASSQDGVSEQYF. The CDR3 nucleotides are TGTGCCAGCAGCCAAGATGGCGTATCTGAGCAGTACTTC.

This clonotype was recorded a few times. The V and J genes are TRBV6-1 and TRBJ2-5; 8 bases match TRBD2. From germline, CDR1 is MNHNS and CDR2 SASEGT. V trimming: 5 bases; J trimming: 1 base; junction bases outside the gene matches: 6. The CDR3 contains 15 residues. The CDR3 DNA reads TGTGCCAGCAGTCTCTCCGGGACTAGCCAAGAGACCCAGTACTTC. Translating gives CASSLSGTSQETQYF.

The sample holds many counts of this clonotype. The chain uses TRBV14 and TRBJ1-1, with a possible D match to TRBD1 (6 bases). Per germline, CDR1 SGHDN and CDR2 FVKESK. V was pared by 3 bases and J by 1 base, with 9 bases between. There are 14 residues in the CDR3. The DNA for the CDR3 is TGTGCCAGCAGCCACAGAGGGGGGAACACTGAAGCTTTCTTT. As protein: CASSHRGGNTEAFF.

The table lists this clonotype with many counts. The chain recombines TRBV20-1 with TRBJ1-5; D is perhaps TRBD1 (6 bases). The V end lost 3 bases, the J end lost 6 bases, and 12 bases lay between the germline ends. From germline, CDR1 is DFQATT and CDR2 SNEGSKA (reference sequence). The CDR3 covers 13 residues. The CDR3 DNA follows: TGCAGTGCTAGCACAGGGATGGGTCAGCCCCAGCATTTT. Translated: CSASTGMGQPQHF.

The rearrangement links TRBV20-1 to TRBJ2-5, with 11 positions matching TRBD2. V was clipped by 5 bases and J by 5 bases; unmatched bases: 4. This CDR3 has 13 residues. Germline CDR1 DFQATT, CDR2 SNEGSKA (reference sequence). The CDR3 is CSARSGRVETQYF. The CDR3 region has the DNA TGCAGTGCTCGTAGCGGGAGGGTGGAGACCCAGTACTTC.

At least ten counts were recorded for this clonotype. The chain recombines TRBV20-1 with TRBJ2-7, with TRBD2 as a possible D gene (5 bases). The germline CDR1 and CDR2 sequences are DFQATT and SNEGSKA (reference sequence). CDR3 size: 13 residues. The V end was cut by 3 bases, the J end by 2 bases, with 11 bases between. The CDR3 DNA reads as TGCAGTGCTAGGGGGATAGCGACCTACGAGCAGTACTTC. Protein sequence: CSARGIATYEQYF.

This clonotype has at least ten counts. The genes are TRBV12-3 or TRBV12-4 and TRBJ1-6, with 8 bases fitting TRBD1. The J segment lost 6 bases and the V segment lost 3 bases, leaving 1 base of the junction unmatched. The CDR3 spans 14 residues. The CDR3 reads CASSFGQGNSPLHF. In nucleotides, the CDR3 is TGTGCCAGCAGTTTTGGACAGGGTAATTCACCCCTCCACTTT.

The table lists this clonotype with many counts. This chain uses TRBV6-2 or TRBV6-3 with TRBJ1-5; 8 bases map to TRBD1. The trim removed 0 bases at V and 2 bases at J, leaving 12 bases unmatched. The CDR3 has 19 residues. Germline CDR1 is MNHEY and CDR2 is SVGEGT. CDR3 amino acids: CASSYSRFGQGFGNQPQHF. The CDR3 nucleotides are TGTGCCAGCAGTTACTCACGTTTTGGACAGGGATTTGGCAATCAGCCCCAGCATTTT.

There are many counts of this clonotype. The chain's CDR3 is CASSQLSMNTEAFF. CDR3 in DNA: TGCGCCAGCAGCCAACTCAGCATGAACACTGAAGCTTTCTTT. The J gene is TRBJ1-1, the V gene TRBV4-1, with D unresolved. Per germline, CDR1 MGHRA and CDR2 YSYEKL. The CDR3 runs to 14 residues. V lost 2 bases and J lost 0, with 7 bases in between.